A selection of T cell receptor beta chains follows, all from one sample in a study of OX40 agonist ivuxolimab in advanced cancers. Sequencing was performed with immunoSEQ multiplex PCR; in TCRdb, only in-frame clones are kept and a portion is missing. The sample holds around 70,000 clones, around 87% seen once. The sample consisted of CD4+ or CD8+ T cells sorted from blood, taken in a trial of the OX40 agonist ivuxolimab. The receptor source for this set is an adult with an advanced solid tumor such as melanoma, head and neck, liver or kidney cancer. CDR3s include the opening cysteine and the closing phenylalanine or tryptophan. Fields, in order: clone size, J gene, V gene, D gene, CDR3 DNA, CDR3 protein. D genes are given only for firm matches. Where a row states a size, it is once, few, many or the class of an expanded clone; other rows omit it.

-,TRBJ2-2,TRBV19,TRBD2,TGTGCCAGTAGTCCTGGTCCGGGGAGGGGCCTAGAAGCCGGGGAGCTGTTTTTT,CASSPGPGRGLEAGELFF
-,TRBJ2-3,TRBV6-5,-,TGTGCCAGCAGTTGGACAGCCAACACAGATACGCAGTATTTT,CASSWTANTDTQYF
-,TRBJ1-1,TRBV7-6,-,TGTGCCAGCAGCTTAGATCCAGCGAACACTGAAGCTTTCTTT,CASSLDPANTEAFF
-,TRBJ2-7,TRBV28,-,TGTGCCAGCAGTTTGGAGACCTCCTACGAGCAGTACTTC,CASSLETSYEQYF
-,TRBJ1-2,TRBV6-5,TRBD1,TGTGCCAGCAGGCCCAGCTCAGGGGGCGATGGCTACACCTTC,CASRPSSGGDGYTF
-,TRBJ2-5,TRBV18,-,TGTGCCAGCTCACCTGCCAGGGGGGAACAAGAGACCCAGTACTTC,CASSPARGEQETQYF
-,TRBJ1-5,TRBV19,TRBD1,TGTGCCAGTAGTGCGGGACAGGGGTCTAGCAATCAGCCCCAGCATTTT,CASSAGQGSSNQPQHF
-,TRBJ2-3,TRBV7-9,-,TGTGCCAGCAGCTCCCTCCAGGCTAGCACAGATACGCAGTATTTT,CASSSLQASTDTQYF
-,TRBJ1-3,TRBV10-3,-,TGTGCCATCAGTGAGTCTCGGGGGATTGGAAACACCATATATTTT,CAISESRGIGNTIYF
-,TRBJ2-7,TRBV29-1,TRBD2,TGCAGCGTTGAAAATAGCGGGAGGGCCTTCGGTTACGAGCAGTACTTC,CSVENSGRAFGYEQYF
-,TRBJ1-2,TRBV28,-,TGTGCCAGCAGTTTAGCTAACTATGGCTACACCTTC,CASSLANYGYTF
-,TRBJ1-1,TRBV5-5,-,TGTGCCAGCAGCTATCTACCGACAGGACCGAACACTGAAGCTTTCTTT,CASSYLPTGPNTEAFF
-,TRBJ1-2,TRBV10-3,-,TGTGCCACCGGGACATTAACAGCTAACTATGGCTACACCTTC,CATGTLTANYGYTF
-,TRBJ2-7,TRBV18,TRBD1,TGTGCCAGCTCACCCGACAGGGCCGGCTGGTACGAGCAGTACTTC,CASSPDRAGWYEQYF
-,TRBJ2-1,TRBV7-2,-,TGTGCCAGCAGCTCTCCGGGTCCCGTCTTTTACAATGAGCAGTTCTTC,CASSSPGPVFYNEQFF
once,TRBJ1-1,TRBV29-1,-,TGCAGCGTTGAACGAGGGCTGAACACTGAAGCTTTCTTT,CSVERGLNTEAFF
-,TRBJ1-3,TRBV9,TRBD1,TGTGCCAGCAGCACCCGGGGGGGACAGGGCGCGGTCGGCACCATATATTTT,CASSTRGGQGAVGTIYF
-,TRBJ2-3,TRBV7-7,-,TGTGCCAGCAGCCCCACAGGGTCTTGGGATACGCAGTATTTT,CASSPTGSWDTQYF
-,TRBJ1-4,TRBV7-2,TRBD1,TGTGCCAGCAGCTTAGACCCGGGACAGGGGAATGAAAAACTGTTTTTT,CASSLDPGQGNEKLFF
-,TRBJ2-7,TRBV5-6,-,TGTGCCAGCAGCTTGGGGTACTGGGGGGAGCAGTACTTC,CASSLGYWGEQYF
-,TRBJ1-5,TRBV5-1,-,TGCGCCAGCAGTGAAGAGAATTTTCTCAATCAGCCCCAGCATTTT,CASSEENFLNQPQHF
-,TRBJ1-5,TRBV6-6,-,TGTGCCAGCAGAGGGGACGGCAATCAGCCCCAGCATTTT,CASRGDGNQPQHF
-,TRBJ2-7,TRBV27,-,TGTGCCAGCAGGCGTGGGACCCCCCTCTACGAGCAGTACTTC,CASRRGTPLYEQYF
few,TRBJ1-1,TRBV27,-,TGTGCCAGCAGAAACAGGGAAAAGGTCGCTGAAGCTTTCTTT,CASRNREKVAEAFF
-,TRBJ2-7,TRBV11-2,-,TGTGCCAGCAGCCCCCTGGCCCGGCGAGGATCCTACGAGCAGTACTTC,CASSPLARRGSYEQYF
-,TRBJ2-1,TRBV6-4,TRBD1,TGTGCCAGCAGTGCCGGGACAGGGGGCCAGGGGGAGCAGTTCTTC,CASSAGTGGQGEQFF
-,TRBJ1-3,TRBV6-5,-,TGTGCCAGCAGTTACTCTGGGCATGGGTCTGGAAACACCATATATTTT,CASSYSGHGSGNTIYF
-,TRBJ1-2,TRBV7-8,-,TGTGCCAGCAGCAATAGACTCATAGGGGCGCTCGGCTACACCTTC,CASSNRLIGALGYTF
-,TRBJ1-1,TRBV6-6,TRBD1,TGTGCCAGCGGGCCAACCAGGGGGCAGACGACTGAAGCTTTCTTT,CASGPTRGQTTEAFF